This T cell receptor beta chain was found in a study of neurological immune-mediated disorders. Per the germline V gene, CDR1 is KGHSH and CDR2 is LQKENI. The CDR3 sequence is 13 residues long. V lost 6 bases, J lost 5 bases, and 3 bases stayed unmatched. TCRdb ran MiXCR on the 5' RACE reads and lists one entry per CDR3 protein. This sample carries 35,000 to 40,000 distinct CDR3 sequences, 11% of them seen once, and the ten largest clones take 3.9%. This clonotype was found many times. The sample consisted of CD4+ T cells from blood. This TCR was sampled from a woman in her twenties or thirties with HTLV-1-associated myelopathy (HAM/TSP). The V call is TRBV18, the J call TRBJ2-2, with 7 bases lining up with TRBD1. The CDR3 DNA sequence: TGTGCCAGCTCGTCGACAGGGACCGGGGAGCTGTTTTTT. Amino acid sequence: CASSSTGTGELFF.